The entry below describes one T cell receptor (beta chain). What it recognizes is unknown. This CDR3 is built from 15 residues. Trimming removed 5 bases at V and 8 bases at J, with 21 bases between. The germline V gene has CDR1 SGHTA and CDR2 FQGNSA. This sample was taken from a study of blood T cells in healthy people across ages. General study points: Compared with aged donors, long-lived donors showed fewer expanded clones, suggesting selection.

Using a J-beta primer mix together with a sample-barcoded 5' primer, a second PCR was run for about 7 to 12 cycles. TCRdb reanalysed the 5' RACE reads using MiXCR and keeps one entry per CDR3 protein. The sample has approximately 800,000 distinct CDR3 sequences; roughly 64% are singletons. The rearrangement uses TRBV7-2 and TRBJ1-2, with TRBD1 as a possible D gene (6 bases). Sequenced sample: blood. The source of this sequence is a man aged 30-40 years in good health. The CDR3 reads CASSQQGEAIRGYTF. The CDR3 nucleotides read TGTGCCAGCAGCCAACAGGGAGAGGCAATCAGGGGCTACACCTTC. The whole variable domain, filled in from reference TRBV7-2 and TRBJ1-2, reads GAGVSQSPSNKVTEKGKDVELRCDPISGHTALYWYRQSLGQGLEFLIYFQGNSAPDKSGLPSDRFSAERTGGSVSTLTIQRTQQEDSAVYLCASSQQGEAIRGYTFGSGTRLTVV.